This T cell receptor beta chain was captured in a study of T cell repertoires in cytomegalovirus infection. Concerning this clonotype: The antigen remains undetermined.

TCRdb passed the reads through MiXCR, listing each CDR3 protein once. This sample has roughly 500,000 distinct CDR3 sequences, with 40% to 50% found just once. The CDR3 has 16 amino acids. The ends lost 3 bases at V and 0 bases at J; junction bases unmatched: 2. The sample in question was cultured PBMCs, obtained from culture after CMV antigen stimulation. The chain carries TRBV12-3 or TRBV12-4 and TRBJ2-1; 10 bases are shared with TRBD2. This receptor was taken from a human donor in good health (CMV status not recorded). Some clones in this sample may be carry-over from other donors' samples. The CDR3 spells CASSFLAGDSYNEQFF. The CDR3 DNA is TGTGCCAGCAGTTTCCTAGCGGGGGACTCCTACAATGAGCAGTTCTTC.